This T cell receptor (beta chain) originates from a study of PD-L1 blockade in urothelial cancer. The wider study: Males with urothelial cancer arising in the bladder constituted most of the roughly 30 patients. Counts from blood samples showed a median of roughly 140,000 T cells.

From germline, CDR1 is MDHEN and CDR2 SYDVKM. The CDR3 is 15 residues long. V lost 4 bases and J 5 bases, leaving 14 bases between the germline ends. Using immunoSEQ multiplex PCR, the repertoire was profiled, and TCRdb retains in-frame clones only, with some absent. The data contain roughly 40,000 clones, about 80% of them seen just once; the ten biggest clones take up 2.5% to 3%. The specimen comprised PBMCs, sampled around atezolizumab (anti-PD-L1) treatment. The sequence was collected from a man between 65 and 79 years old with urothelial cancer. The chain couples TRBV28 to TRBJ1-4, with D unresolved. The CDR3 reads CASSSPVGANEKLFF. DNA for the CDR3: TGTGCCAGCAGTTCCCCCGTAGGAGCCAATGAAAAACTGTTTTTT. The full variable domain, with the rest looked up from reference TRBV28 and TRBJ1-4, is DVKVTQSSRYLVKRTGEKVFLECVQDMDHENMFWYRQDPGLGLRLIYFSYDVKMKEKGDIPEGYSVSREKKERFSLILESASTNQTSMYLCASSSPVGANEKLFFGSGTQLSVL.